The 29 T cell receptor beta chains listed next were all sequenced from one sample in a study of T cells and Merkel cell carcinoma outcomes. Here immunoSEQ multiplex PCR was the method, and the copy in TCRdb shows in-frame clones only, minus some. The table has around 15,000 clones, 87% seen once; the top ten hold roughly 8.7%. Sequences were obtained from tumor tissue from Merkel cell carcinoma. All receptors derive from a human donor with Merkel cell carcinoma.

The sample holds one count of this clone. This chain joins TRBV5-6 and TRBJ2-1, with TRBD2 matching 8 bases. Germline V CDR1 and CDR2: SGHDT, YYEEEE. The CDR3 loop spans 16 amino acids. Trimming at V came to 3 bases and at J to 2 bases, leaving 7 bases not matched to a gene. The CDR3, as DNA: TGTGCCAGCAGCTCGGGGGGGGGACAAGCCTACAATGAGCAGTTCTTC. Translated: CASSSGGGQAYNEQFF.

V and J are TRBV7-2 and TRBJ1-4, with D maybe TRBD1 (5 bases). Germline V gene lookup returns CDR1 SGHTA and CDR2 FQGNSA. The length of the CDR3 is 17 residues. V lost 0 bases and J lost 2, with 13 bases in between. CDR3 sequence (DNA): TGTGCCAGCAGCTTAGCGCGGGGGAGGGGCACTAATGAAAAACTGTTTTTT. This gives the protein CASSLARGRGTNEKLFF.

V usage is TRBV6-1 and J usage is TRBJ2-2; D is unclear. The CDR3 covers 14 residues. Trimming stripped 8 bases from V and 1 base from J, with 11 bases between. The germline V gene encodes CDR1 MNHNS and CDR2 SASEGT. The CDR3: CASSLEKNTGELFF. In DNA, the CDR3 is TGTGCCAGCTCGCTAGAAAAGAACACCGGGGAGCTGTTTTTT.

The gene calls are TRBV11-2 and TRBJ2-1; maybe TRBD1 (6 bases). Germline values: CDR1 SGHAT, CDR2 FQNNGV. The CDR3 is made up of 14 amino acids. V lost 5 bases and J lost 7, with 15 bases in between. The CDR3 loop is CASSKDRTPNEQFF. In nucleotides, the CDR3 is TGTGCCAGCAGCAAGGACAGAACCCCGAATGAGCAGTTCTTC.

The CDR3 nucleotides are TGTGCCATCCAAGCCTGGCGGGGCCAGAACTATGGCTACACCTTC. Protein product: CAIQAWRGQNYGYTF. The rearrangement uses TRBV6-1 and TRBJ1-2; D might be TRBD1 (5 bases). The CDR3 has 15 amino acids. V lost 10 bases and J 2 bases, leaving 20 bases between the germline ends. Germline values: CDR1 MNHNS, CDR2 SASEGT.

CDR3 sequence reads: CAISESSGETQYF. In DNA, the CDR3 is TGTGCCATCAGTGAGTCCTCTGGGGAGACCCAGTACTTC. The V gene is TRBV10-3, the J gene TRBJ2-5, with no clear D. Germline loops: CDR1 ENHRY, CDR2 SYGVKD. There are 13 residues in the CDR3. The V end lost 0 bases, the J end lost 5 bases, and 7 bases lay between the germline ends.

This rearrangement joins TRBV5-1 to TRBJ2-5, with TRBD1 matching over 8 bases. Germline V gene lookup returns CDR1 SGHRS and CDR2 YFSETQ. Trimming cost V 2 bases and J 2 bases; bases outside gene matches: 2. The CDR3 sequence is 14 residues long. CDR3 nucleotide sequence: TGCGCCAGCAGCTTTGACAGGGGTCAAGAGACCCAGTACTTC. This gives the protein CASSFDRGQETQYF. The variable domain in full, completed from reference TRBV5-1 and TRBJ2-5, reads KAGVTQTPRYLIKTRGQQVTLSCSPISGHRSVSWYQQTPGQGLQFLFEYFSETQRNKGNFPGRFSGRQFSNSRSEMNVSTLELGDSALYLCASSFDRGQETQYFGPGTRLLVL.

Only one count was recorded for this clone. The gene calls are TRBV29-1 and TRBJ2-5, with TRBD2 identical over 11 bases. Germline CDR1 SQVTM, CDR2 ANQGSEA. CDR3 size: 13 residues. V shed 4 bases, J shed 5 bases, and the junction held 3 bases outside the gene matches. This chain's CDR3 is CSVGSSGGETQYF. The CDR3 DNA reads TGCAGCGTTGGCTCTAGCGGGGGGGAGACCCAGTACTTC.

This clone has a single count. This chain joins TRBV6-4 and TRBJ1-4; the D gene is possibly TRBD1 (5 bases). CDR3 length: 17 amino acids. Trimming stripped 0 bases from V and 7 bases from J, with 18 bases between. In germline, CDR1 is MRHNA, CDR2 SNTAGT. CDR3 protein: CASSDSIAGISGEKLFF. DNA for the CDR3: TGTGCCAGCAGTGACTCAATCGCAGGGATATCGGGTGAAAAACTGTTTTTT.

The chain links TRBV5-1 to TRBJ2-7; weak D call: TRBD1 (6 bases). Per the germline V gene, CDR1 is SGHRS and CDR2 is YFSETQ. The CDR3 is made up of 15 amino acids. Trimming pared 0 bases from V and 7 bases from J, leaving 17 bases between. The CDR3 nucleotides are TGCGCCAGCAGCTTGGGGGGGCGAGCTCTCCTGGAGCAGTACTTC. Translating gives CASSLGGRALLEQYF.

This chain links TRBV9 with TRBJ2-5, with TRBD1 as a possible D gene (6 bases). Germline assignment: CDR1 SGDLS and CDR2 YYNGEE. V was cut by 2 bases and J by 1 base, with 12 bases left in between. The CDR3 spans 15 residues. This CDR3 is CASSVSGVAQETQYF. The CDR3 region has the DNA TGTGCCAGCAGCGTGTCAGGGGTAGCCCAAGAGACCCAGTACTTC.

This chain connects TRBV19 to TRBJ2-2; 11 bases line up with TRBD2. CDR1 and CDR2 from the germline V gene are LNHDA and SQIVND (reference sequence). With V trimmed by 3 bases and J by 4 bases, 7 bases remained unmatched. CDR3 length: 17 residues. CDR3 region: CASSIGSSGGITGELFF. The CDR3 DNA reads TGTGCCAGTAGTATTGGCTCTAGCGGGGGGATCACCGGGGAGCTGTTTTTT. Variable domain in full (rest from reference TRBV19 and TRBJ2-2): DGGITQSPKYLFRKEGQNVTLSCEQNLNHDAMYWYRQDPGQGLRLIYYSQIVNDFQKGDIAEGYSVSREKKESFPLTVTSAQKNPTAFYLCASSIGSSGGITGELFFGEGSRLTVL.

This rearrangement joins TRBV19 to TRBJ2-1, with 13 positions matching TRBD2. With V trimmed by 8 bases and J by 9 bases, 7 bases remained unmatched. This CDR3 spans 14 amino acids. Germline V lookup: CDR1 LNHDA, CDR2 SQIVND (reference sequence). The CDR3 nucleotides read TGTGCCAGTGGCGGGACTAGCGGGATAGGTGAGCAGTTCTTC. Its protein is CASGGTSGIGEQFF. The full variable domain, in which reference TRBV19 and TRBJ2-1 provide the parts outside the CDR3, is DGGITQSPKYLFRKEGQNVTLSCEQNLNHDAMYWYRQDPGQGLRLIYYSQIVNDFQKGDIAEGYSVSREKKESFPLTVTSAQKNPTAFYLCASGGTSGIGEQFFGPGTRLTVL.

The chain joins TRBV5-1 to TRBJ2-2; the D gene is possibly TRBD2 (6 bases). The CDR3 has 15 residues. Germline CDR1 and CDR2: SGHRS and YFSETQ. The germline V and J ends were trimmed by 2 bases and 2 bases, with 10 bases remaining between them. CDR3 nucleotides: TGCGCCAGCAGCTTCGTAGCGGTTAACACCGGGGAGCTGTTTTTT. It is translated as CASSFVAVNTGELFF.

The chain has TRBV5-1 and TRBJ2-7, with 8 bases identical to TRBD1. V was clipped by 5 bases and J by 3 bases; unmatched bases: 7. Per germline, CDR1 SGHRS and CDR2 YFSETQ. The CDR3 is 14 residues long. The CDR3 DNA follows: TGCGCCAGCAGTCCCGGGACAGGAATCTACGAGCAGTACTTC. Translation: CASSPGTGIYEQYF.

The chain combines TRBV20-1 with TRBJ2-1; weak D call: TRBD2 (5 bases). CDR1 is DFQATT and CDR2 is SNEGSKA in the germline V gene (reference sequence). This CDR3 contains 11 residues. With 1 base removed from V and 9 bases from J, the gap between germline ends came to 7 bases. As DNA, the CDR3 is TGCAGTGCTAGAGGTGCGGGTGAGCAGTTCTTC. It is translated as CSARGAGEQFF.

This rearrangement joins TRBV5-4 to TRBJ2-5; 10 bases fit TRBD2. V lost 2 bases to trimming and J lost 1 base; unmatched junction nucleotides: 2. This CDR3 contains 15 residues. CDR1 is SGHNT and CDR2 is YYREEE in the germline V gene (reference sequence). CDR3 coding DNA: TGTGCCAGCAGCTTTAGCGGGGGGTTCCAAGAGACCCAGTACTTC. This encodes CASSFSGGFQETQYF.

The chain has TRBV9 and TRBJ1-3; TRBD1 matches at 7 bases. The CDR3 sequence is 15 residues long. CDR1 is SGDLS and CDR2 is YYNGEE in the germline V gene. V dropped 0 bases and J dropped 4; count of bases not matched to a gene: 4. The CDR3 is CASSVDTGAGNTIYF. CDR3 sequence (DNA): TGTGCCAGCAGCGTAGACACAGGGGCCGGAAACACCATATATTTT.

CDR3 nucleotides: TGTGCCAGCAGCCGAGGGACATATGGTTACGAGCAGTACTTC. This translates into CASSRGTYGYEQYF. J is TRBJ2-7 and V is TRBV9; D might be TRBD1 (6 bases). In germline, CDR1 is SGDLS, CDR2 YYNGEE. V lost 4 bases, J lost 4 bases, and 15 bases lay in between. The CDR3 runs to 14 residues.

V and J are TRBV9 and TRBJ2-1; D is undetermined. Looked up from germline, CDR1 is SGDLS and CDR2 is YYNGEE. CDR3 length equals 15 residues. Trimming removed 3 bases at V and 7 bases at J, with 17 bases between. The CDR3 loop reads CASSGLPLAGNEQFF. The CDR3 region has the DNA TGTGCCAGCAGCGGGCTCCCGCTTGCTGGGAATGAGCAGTTCTTC.

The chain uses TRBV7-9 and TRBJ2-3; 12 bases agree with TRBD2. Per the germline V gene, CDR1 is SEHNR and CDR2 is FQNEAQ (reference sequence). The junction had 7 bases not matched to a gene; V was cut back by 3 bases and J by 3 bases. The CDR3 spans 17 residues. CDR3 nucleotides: TGTGCCAGCAGCTTCCCGACTAGCGGGGGCGTAACAGATACGCAGTATTTT. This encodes CASSFPTSGGVTDTQYF.

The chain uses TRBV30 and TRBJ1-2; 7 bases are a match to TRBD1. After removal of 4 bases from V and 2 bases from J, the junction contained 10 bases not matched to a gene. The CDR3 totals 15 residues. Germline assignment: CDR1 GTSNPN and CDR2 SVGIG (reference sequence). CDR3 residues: CAWKQGTVSNYGYTF. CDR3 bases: TGTGCCTGGAAACAGGGGACGGTCTCCAACTATGGCTACACCTTC.

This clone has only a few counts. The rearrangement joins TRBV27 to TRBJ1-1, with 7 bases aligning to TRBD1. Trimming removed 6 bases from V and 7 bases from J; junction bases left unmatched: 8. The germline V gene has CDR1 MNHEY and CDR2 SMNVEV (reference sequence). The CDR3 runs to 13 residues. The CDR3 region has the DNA TGTGCCAGCAGGAAGACAGGGATGGATGAAGCTTTCTTT. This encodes CASRKTGMDEAFF.

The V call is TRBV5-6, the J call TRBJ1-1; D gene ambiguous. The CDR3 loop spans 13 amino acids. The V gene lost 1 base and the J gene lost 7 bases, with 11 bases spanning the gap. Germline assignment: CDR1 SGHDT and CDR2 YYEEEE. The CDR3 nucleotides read TGTGCCAGCAGCTTGAATGGGCAGCTTGAAGCTTTCTTT. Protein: CASSLNGQLEAFF.

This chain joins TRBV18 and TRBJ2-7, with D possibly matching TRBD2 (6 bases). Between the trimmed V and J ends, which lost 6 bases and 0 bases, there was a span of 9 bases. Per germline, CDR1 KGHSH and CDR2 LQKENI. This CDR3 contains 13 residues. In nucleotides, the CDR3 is TGTGCCAGCTCTCGCGGGGACTCCTACGAGCAGTACTTC. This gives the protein CASSRGDSYEQYF.

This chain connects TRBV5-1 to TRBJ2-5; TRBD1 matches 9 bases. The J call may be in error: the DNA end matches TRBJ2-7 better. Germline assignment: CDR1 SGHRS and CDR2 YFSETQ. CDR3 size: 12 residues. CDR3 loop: CASSWTGDEQYF. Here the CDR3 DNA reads TGCGCCAGCAGTTGGACAGGGGACGAGCAGTACTTC.

CDR3 in amino acids: CASSPGTEAKQEKLFF. The CDR3 DNA follows: TGTGCCAGCTCCCCCGGGACAGAGGCCAAACAAGAAAAACTGTTTTTT. The rearrangement joins TRBV18 to TRBJ1-4, with 7 bases matching TRBD1. V lost 6 bases to trimming and J lost 8 bases; unmatched junction nucleotides: 15. From germline, CDR1 is KGHSH and CDR2 LQKENI. The CDR3 is made up of 16 amino acids.

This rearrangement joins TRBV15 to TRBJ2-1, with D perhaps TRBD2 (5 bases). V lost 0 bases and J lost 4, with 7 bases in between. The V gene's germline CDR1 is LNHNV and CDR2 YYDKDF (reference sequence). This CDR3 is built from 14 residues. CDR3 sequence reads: CATSREERYNEQFF. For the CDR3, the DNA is TGTGCCACCAGCAGAGAAGAGCGGTACAATGAGCAGTTCTTC.

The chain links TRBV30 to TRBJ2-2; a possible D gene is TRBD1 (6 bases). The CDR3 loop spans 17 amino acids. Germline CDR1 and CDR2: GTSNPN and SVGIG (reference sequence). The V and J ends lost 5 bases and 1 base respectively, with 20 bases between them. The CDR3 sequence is CAWAAPGQSKNTGELFF. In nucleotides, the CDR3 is TGTGCCTGGGCCGCCCCGGGACAATCAAAGAACACCGGGGAGCTGTTTTTT.